The subject of this entry is one T cell receptor beta chain. The sample belongs to a study of blood T cell repertoires in COVID-19. Whole-study context: T cells, B-cell-depleted T cells, or PBMCs provided the cDNA or gDNA that served as material.

Measured with immunoSEQ multiplex PCR; TCRdb has only the in-frame clones, and not every one. This table holds a few hundred thousand clones, around 86% found once. Germline lookup yields CDR1 SGHTA and CDR2 FQGNSA. V was pared by 6 bases and J by 4 bases, with 8 bases of the junction left unmatched. This CDR3 comprises 14 residues. The chain uses TRBV7-2 and TRBJ2-7; TRBD1 aligns across 8 bases. This receptor was taken from a woman between 45 and 60 years old with acute or convalescent COVID-19. Material for sequencing was peripheral blood. CDR3 bases: TGTGCCAGCAGACCGGACAGGGACTCGTACGAGCAGTACTTC. Encoded protein: CASRPDRDSYEQYF.